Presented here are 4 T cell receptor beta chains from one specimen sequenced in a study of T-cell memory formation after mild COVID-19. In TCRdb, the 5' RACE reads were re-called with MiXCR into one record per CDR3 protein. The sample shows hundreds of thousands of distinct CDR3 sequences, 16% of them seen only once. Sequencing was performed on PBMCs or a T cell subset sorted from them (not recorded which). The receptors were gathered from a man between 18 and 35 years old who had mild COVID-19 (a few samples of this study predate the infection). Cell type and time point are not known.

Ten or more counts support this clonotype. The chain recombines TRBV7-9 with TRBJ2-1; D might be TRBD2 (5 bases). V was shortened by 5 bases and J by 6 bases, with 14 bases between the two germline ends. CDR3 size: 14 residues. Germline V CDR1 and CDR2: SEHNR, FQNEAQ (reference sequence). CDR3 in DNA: TGTGCCAGCAGCCCCAACAACCGGGGCAATGAGCAGTTCTTC. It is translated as CASSPNNRGNEQFF. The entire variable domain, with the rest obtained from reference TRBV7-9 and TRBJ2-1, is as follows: DTGVSQNPRHKITKRGQNVTFRCDPISEHNRLYWYRQTLGQGPEFLTYFQNEAQLEKSRLLSDRFSAERPKGSFSTLEIQRTEQGDSAMYLCASSPNNRGNEQFFGPGTRLTVL.

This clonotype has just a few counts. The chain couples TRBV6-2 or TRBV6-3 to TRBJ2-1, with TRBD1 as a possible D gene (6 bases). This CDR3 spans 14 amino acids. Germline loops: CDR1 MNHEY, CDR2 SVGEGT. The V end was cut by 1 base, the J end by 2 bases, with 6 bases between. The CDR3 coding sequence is TGTGCCAGCAGTTACTGGGACACCTACAATGAGCAGTTCTTC. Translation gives CASSYWDTYNEQFF.

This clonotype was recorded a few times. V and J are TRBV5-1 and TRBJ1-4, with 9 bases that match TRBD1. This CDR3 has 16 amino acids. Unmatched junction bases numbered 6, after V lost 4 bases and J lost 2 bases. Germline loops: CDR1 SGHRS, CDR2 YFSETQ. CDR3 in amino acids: CASSLGTGFTNEKLFF. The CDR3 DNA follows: TGCGCCAGCAGCCTAGGGACAGGGTTTACTAATGAAAAACTGTTTTTT.

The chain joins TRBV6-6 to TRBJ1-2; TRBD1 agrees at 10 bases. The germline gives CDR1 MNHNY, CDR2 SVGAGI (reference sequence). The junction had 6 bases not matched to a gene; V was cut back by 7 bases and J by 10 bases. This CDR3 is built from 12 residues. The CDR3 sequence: CASTPGTGDYTF. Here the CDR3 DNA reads TGTGCCAGCACCCCTGGGACAGGGGACTACACCTTC.